A single T cell receptor beta chain is shown here with its context. Its specificity is not known. As to treatment: around 19 received Ad26.COV2.S at low or high dose, single or two shots; 5 received placebo; per-sample allocation not given. Sampling was performed 63 days after the first vaccine or placebo injection. This sample was taken from a study of Ad26.COV2.S vaccination and SARS-CoV-2 variants. Study results and limitations: People given the vaccine had a wider spike-specific TCR breadth than placebo recipients did.

Repertoires were generated with immunoSEQ multiplex PCR, while TCRdb's copy carries only in-frame clones and drops some. The repertoire holds some 330,000 clones, with 75% to 90% as singletons. V was clipped by 1 base and J by 8 bases, with 12 bases between them. The CDR3 is made up of 14 amino acids. The germline V gene encodes CDR1 LGHNA and CDR2 YSLEER. The material was peripheral blood, obtained in a trial of Ad26.COV2.S vaccine versus placebo. This TCR was sampled from a person aged 18-60 years who received the Ad26.COV2.S COVID-19 vaccine or a placebo. The chain is built from TRBV4-3 and TRBJ1-5; a weak D match, TRBD1 (5 bases). The CDR3 DNA follows: TGCGCCAGCAGCCAAGCGGGGGGTAATAAGCCCCAGCATTTT. Translating gives CASSQAGGNKPQHF.